This is a list of T cell receptor beta chains from one sample in a study of T cell responses to AZD1222 COVID-19 vaccine. Repertoires were generated with immunoSEQ multiplex PCR, while TCRdb's copy carries only in-frame clones and drops some. Among about 140,000 clones listed, under 95% were seen once. This specimen consisted of peripheral blood, obtained on day 0 of AZD1222 vaccination. The source of these receptors is an adult in good health. Each CDR3 is given with its conserved first and last residue. A D gene is named only where the DNA matches it firmly. Size is stated for part of the rows, as once, few or many counts, or as a class when the clone is expanded.

V: TRBV6-5
D: .
size: .
J: TRBJ2-7
CDR3: CASSYSGLKAYEQYF
DNA: TGTGCCAGCAGTTACAGCGGATTGAAAGCCTACGAGCAGTACTTC

V: TRBV5-1
D: .
size: .
J: TRBJ2-7
CDR3: CASSLLRGPYEQYF
DNA: TGCGCCAGCAGCTTGCTCAGGGGTCCCTACGAGCAGTACTTC

V: TRBV5-6
D: TRBD1
size: .
J: TRBJ1-2
CDR3: CASSFGTGDGYTF
DNA: TGTGCCAGCAGCTTTGGGACAGGGGACGGCTACACCTTC

V: TRBV4-2
D: .
size: .
J: TRBJ1-4
CDR3: CASSPGHTTNEKLFF
DNA: TGTGCCAGCAGCCCCGGACATACAACTAATGAAAAACTGTTTTTT

V: TRBV24-1
D: TRBD2
size: .
J: TRBJ2-1
CDR3: CATGLAGGTSYNEQFF
DNA: TGTGCCACCGGGCTAGCGGGGGGCACCTCCTACAATGAGCAGTTCTTC

V: TRBV7-2
D: .
size: .
J: TRBJ2-7
CDR3: CASSTRWGGGSYEQYF
DNA: TGTGCCAGCAGCACCCGATGGGGAGGGGGCTCCTACGAGCAGTACTTC

V: TRBV29-1
D: .
size: .
J: TRBJ2-4
CDR3: CSVHTGALQYF
DNA: TGCAGCGTCCATACGGGAGCCCTTCAGTACTTC

V: TRBV6-5
D: TRBD1
size: .
J: TRBJ1-4
CDR3: CASRSGQGVGEKLFF
DNA: TGTGCCAGCAGATCGGGACAGGGGGTAGGGGAAAAACTGTTTTTT

V: TRBV5-1
D: .
size: .
J: TRBJ1-5
CDR3: CASSLVGNQPQHF
DNA: TGCGCCAGCAGCTTGGTGGGCAATCAGCCCCAGCATTTT

V: TRBV9
D: .
size: once
J: TRBJ1-2
CDR3: CASSPQVAGMDYGYTF
DNA: TGTGCCAGCAGCCCCCAGGTTGCGGGAATGGACTATGGCTACACCTTC

V: TRBV7-6
D: .
size: .
J: TRBJ2-6
CDR3: CASTPMGVSSGANVLTF
DNA: TGTGCCAGCACCCCGATGGGGGTGAGCTCTGGGGCCAACGTCCTGACTTTC

V: TRBV28
D: .
size: .
J: TRBJ1-5
CDR3: CASSPNGKGNQPQHF
DNA: TGTGCCAGCAGCCCTAACGGAAAGGGGAATCAGCCCCAGCATTTT

V: TRBV19
D: .
size: .
J: TRBJ1-5
CDR3: CASGQSFNQPQHF
DNA: TGTGCCAGTGGACAGTCCTTCAATCAGCCCCAGCATTTT

V: TRBV27
D: TRBD1
size: .
J: TRBJ1-6
CDR3: CASSWAQQGLIRGLHF
DNA: TGTGCCAGCAGTTGGGCCCAACAGGGGTTAATTAGGGGCCTCCACTTT

V: TRBV4-2
D: .
size: .
J: TRBJ2-7
CDR3: CASSQDIVAGGGYEQYF
DNA: TGTGCCAGCAGCCAAGATATAGTGGCAGGAGGTGGCTACGAGCAGTACTTC

V: TRBV5-1
D: .
size: .
J: TRBJ1-4
CDR3: CASRMSGPGEKLFF
DNA: TGCGCCAGCAGGATGAGCGGGCCAGGCGAAAAACTGTTTTTT

V: TRBV27
D: TRBD1
size: .
J: TRBJ1-4
CDR3: CASRYRGLSSNEKLFF
DNA: TGTGCCAGCAGATACAGGGGGCTTTCGTCTAATGAAAAACTGTTTTTT

V: TRBV6-1
D: TRBD2
size: once
J: TRBJ2-3
CDR3: CASSEASGGAVDTQYF
DNA: TGTGCCAGCAGTGAAGCTAGCGGGGGGGCCGTAGATACGCAGTATTTT

V: TRBV27
D: TRBD2
size: .
J: TRBJ2-3
CDR3: CASSITGLASDTQYF
DNA: TGTGCCAGCAGCATAACCGGACTAGCAAGTGATACGCAGTATTTT

V: TRBV7-9
D: .
size: once
J: TRBJ1-2
CDR3: CASSLGFILDYGYTF
DNA: TGTGCCAGCAGCTTAGGTTTTATTCTGGACTATGGCTACACCTTC

V: TRBV25-1
D: .
size: .
J: TRBJ1-4
CDR3: CASSERSRAKGEKLFF
DNA: TGTGCCAGCAGTGAGAGATCACGGGCCAAAGGTGAAAAACTGTTTTTT

V: TRBV4-1
D: .
size: .
J: TRBJ2-7
CDR3: CASSYRGSYEQYF
DNA: TGCGCCAGCAGCTACCGGGGATCCTACGAGCAGTACTTC

V: TRBV6-5
D: TRBD1
size: .
J: TRBJ1-2
CDR3: CASRRDRGYWGYTF
DNA: TGTGCCAGCAGGAGGGACAGGGGTTATTGGGGCTACACCTTC

V: TRBV30
D: .
size: .
J: TRBJ1-6
CDR3: CAWALRGLDSPLHF
DNA: TGTGCCTGGGCCCTCAGGGGTCTAGATTCACCCCTCCACTTT

V: TRBV6-2/TRBV6-3
D: .
size: .
J: TRBJ2-5
CDR3: CASSYPISGQIQETQYF
DNA: TGTGCCAGCAGTTACCCCATTAGCGGACAAATCCAAGAGACCCAGTACTTC

V: TRBV7-8
D: .
size: .
J: TRBJ2-7
CDR3: CASSLVWGMQSPYEQYF
DNA: TGTGCCAGCAGCTTAGTATGGGGGATGCAATCCCCCTACGAGCAGTACTTC

V: TRBV30
D: .
size: .
J: TRBJ1-1
CDR3: CAWVGQLNTEAFF
DNA: TGTGCCTGGGTCGGACAGCTGAACACTGAAGCTTTCTTT

V: TRBV18
D: TRBD2
size: .
J: TRBJ2-3
CDR3: CASSPQGLASPDTQYF
DNA: TGTGCCAGCTCACCACAGGGACTAGCTAGTCCAGATACGCAGTATTTT

V: TRBV3-1/TRBV3-2
D: TRBD1
size: .
J: TRBJ1-5
CDR3: CASSCGQGAIQPQHF
DNA: TGTGCCAGCAGTTGTGGACAGGGGGCAATTCAGCCCCAGCATTTT

V: TRBV6-5
D: TRBD1
size: once
J: TRBJ2-7
CDR3: CASTPGGSYEQYF
DNA: TGTGCCAGCACCCCAGGGGGATCCTACGAGCAGTACTTC

V: TRBV30
D: .
size: .
J: TRBJ1-2
CDR3: CAWSSDGYGYTF
DNA: TGTGCCTGGAGCTCGGATGGGTATGGCTACACCTTC

V: TRBV13
D: .
size: once
J: TRBJ2-2
CDR3: CASSLDRRNTGELFF
DNA: TGTGCCAGCAGCTTAGACAGGAGAAACACCGGGGAGCTGTTTTTT

V: TRBV5-6
D: .
size: .
J: TRBJ1-1
CDR3: CASSLLTWNTEAFF
DNA: TGTGCCAGCAGCTTACTAACCTGGAACACTGAAGCTTTCTTT

V: TRBV18
D: .
size: .
J: TRBJ1-4
CDR3: CASSRELTGSEKLFF
DNA: TGTGCCAGCTCACGGGAACTTACAGGGAGTGAAAAACTGTTTTTT

V: TRBV5-8
D: .
size: .
J: TRBJ2-2
CDR3: CASSYRQGLGPNTGELFF
DNA: TGTGCCAGCAGCTATCGCCAGGGACTCGGACCGAACACCGGGGAGCTGTTTTTT

V: TRBV6-5
D: TRBD1
size: .
J: TRBJ1-2
CDR3: CASSKGAYGYTF
DNA: TGTGCCAGCAGCAAGGGGGCTTATGGCTACACCTTC

V: TRBV9
D: TRBD2
size: .
J: TRBJ2-3
CDR3: CASSSREGSGDTQYF
DNA: TGTGCCAGCAGCTCCCGGGAGGGGAGCGGAGATACGCAGTATTTT

V: TRBV19
D: .
size: .
J: TRBJ1-2
CDR3: CASRIDRSLGYTF
DNA: TGTGCCAGTAGGATCGACAGGTCCCTGGGCTACACCTTC

V: TRBV10-3
D: .
size: .
J: TRBJ1-3
CDR3: CASGELNTIYF
DNA: TGTGCCTCGGGGGAGCTAAACACCATATATTTT

V: TRBV9
D: .
size: .
J: TRBJ1-2
CDR3: CASRDRRGDYGYTF
DNA: TGTGCCAGCAGGGATCGTAGGGGGGACTATGGCTACACCTTC

V: TRBV27
D: .
size: .
J: TRBJ1-2
CDR3: CASSPQGGYGYTF
DNA: TGTGCCAGCAGCCCTCAAGGCGGCTATGGCTACACCTTC

V: TRBV11-3
D: TRBD1
size: .
J: TRBJ1-1
CDR3: CASSLWAGTGREAFF
DNA: TGTGCCAGCAGCTTATGGGCCGGGACAGGGAGAGAAGCTTTCTTT

V: TRBV6-5
D: .
size: once
J: TRBJ1-2
CDR3: CASSYAGYYGYTF
DNA: TGTGCCAGCAGTTACGCAGGGTACTATGGCTACACCTTC

V: TRBV6-4
D: .
size: .
J: TRBJ1-2
CDR3: CASSPTGLPYYGYTF
DNA: TGTGCCAGCAGTCCGACAGGTCTTCCTTACTATGGCTACACCTTC

V: TRBV12-3/TRBV12-4
D: .
size: .
J: TRBJ2-5
CDR3: CASSLSRRETQYF
DNA: TGTGCCAGCAGTTTGTCTAGGCGTGAGACCCAGTACTTC

V: TRBV12-3/TRBV12-4
D: .
size: .
J: TRBJ1-1
CDR3: CASKFRGSTEAFF
DNA: TGTGCCAGCAAGTTCCGAGGGAGCACTGAAGCTTTCTTT

V: TRBV6-1
D: .
size: .
J: TRBJ1-2
CDR3: CASSEGSYGYTF
DNA: TGTGCCAGCAGTGAAGGGTCCTATGGCTACACCTTC

V: TRBV28
D: TRBD1
size: .
J: TRBJ2-7
CDR3: CASSLGTVVYEQYF
DNA: TGTGCCAGCAGCCTCGGGACAGTCGTCTACGAGCAGTACTTC

V: TRBV10-3
D: .
size: .
J: TRBJ2-3
CDR3: CAISTSTDTQYF
DNA: TGTGCCATCTCTACTAGCACAGATACGCAGTATTTT

V: TRBV19
D: TRBD2
size: .
J: TRBJ2-5
CDR3: CASSMGLAGGFQETQYF
DNA: TGTGCCAGTAGTATGGGCCTAGCGGGGGGCTTTCAAGAGACCCAGTACTTC

V: TRBV6-5
D: TRBD1
size: once
J: TRBJ1-2
CDR3: CASSHNGQGVYGYTF
DNA: TGTGCCAGCAGTCACAATGGACAGGGCGTCTATGGCTACACCTTC

V: TRBV4-1
D: .
size: .
J: TRBJ1-6
CDR3: CASSQVGQKKLTNSPLHF
DNA: TGCGCCAGCAGCCAAGTTGGGCAGAAGAAGTTAACTAATTCACCCCTCCACTTT

V: TRBV9
D: .
size: once
J: TRBJ2-5
CDR3: CASSPQGYRRKETQYF
DNA: TGTGCCAGCAGCCCCCAGGGTTACCGACGGAAAGAGACCCAGTACTTC

V: TRBV2
D: .
size: .
J: TRBJ2-3
CDR3: CASRLRTDTQYF
DNA: TGTGCCAGCAGGCTACGCACAGATACGCAGTATTTT

V: TRBV9
D: TRBD1
size: .
J: TRBJ1-6
CDR3: CASSARDRGWGNSPLHF
DNA: TGTGCCAGCAGCGCCAGGGACAGAGGTTGGGGTAATTCACCCCTCCACTTT

V: TRBV7-2
D: .
size: .
J: TRBJ1-4
CDR3: CASSLVKGWGRQEKLFF
DNA: TGTGCCAGCAGCTTAGTGAAGGGCTGGGGAAGGCAGGAAAAACTGTTTTTT